This is a list of T cell receptor beta chains from one sample in a study of blood T cell repertoires in COVID-19. Clones were sequenced by immunoSEQ multiplex PCR, and TCRdb holds only the in-frame ones, with some missing. The table includes about 160,000 clones, 80% detected once. Source material: PBMCs or T cells enriched from blood (not recorded which). These receptors came from a man in his forties or fifties who had recovered from COVID-19. Both conserved end residues are part of each CDR3. Fields, in order: CDR3 protein, CDR3 DNA, J gene, clone size, D gene, V gene. A D gene is named only where the DNA matches it firmly. Clone size is stated in some rows and not others, as once, few, many or a class when expanded.

CASSIQGETNYGYTF | TGTGCCAGTAGTATTCAGGGGGAGACTAACTATGGCTACACCTTC | TRBJ1-2 | few | TRBD1 | TRBV19
CASSQDQGADNSPLHF | TGTGCCAGCAGCCAAGATCAAGGGGCAGATAATTCACCCCTCCACTTT | TRBJ1-6 | . | . | TRBV3-1/TRBV3-2
CASSPEAVYTF | TGTGCCAGCAGCCCGGAAGCGGTCTACACCTTC | TRBJ1-2 | . | . | TRBV5-8
CASSTTGTGYGYTF | TGCGCCAGCAGCACGACCGGGACAGGCTATGGCTACACCTTC | TRBJ1-2 | . | TRBD1 | TRBV5-1
CASSESPGWGKLFF | TGTGCCAGCAGTGAAAGTCCGGGGTGGGGAAAACTGTTTTTT | TRBJ1-4 | . | . | TRBV2
CASSQAQAGAYGYTF | TGCGCCAGCAGCCAAGCACAGGCGGGGGCTTATGGCTACACCTTC | TRBJ1-2 | . | . | TRBV4-1
CASSKWGQGPTEAFF | TGTGCCAGCAGCAAATGGGGACAGGGACCCACTGAAGCTTTCTTT | TRBJ1-1 | . | . | TRBV21-1
CASAPRGGDTQYF | TGTGCCAGCGCACCCCGGGGGGGAGATACGCAGTATTTT | TRBJ2-3 | . | TRBD2 | TRBV18
CASSVTSGGATDTQYF | TGTGCCAGCAGCGTTACCAGCGGGGGGGCCACAGATACGCAGTATTTT | TRBJ2-3 | . | TRBD2 | TRBV9
CASSLEAGGLNTEAFF | TGTGCCAGCAGCTTAGAGGCAGGGGGCTTGAACACTGAAGCTTTCTTT | TRBJ1-1 | . | TRBD1 | TRBV7-2
CASTWKRNYGYTF | TGTGCCAGCACTTGGAAGAGGAACTATGGCTACACCTTC | TRBJ1-2 | . | . | TRBV2
CASSSERGPMLEQFF | TGTGCCAGCAGCTCCGAGCGGGGGCCCATGCTGGAGCAGTTCTTC | TRBJ2-1 | once | TRBD2 | TRBV7-8
CASSRNEKLFF | TGTGCCAGCAGCCGTAATGAAAAACTGTTTTTT | TRBJ1-4 | . | . | TRBV12-3/TRBV12-4
CASSESGEGEAFF | TGCGCCAGCAGTGAGTCGGGAGAGGGTGAAGCTTTCTTT | TRBJ1-1 | . | . | TRBV10-1
CSVDRVYNEQFF | TGCAGCGTTGACAGGGTTTACAATGAGCAGTTCTTC | TRBJ2-1 | once | . | TRBV29-1
CASSLQRSSSTDTQYF | TGTGCCAGCAGCTTACAGCGGTCCTCTAGCACAGATACGCAGTATTTT | TRBJ2-3 | . | . | TRBV7-9
CATSGQTGGDGYTF | TGTGCCACCAGTGGTCAGACAGGGGGCGACGGCTACACCTTC | TRBJ1-2 | . | TRBD1 | TRBV24-1
CASSPLGGATTDTQYF | TGTGCCAGCAGTCCTCTAGGTGGAGCTACCACAGATACGCAGTATTTT | TRBJ2-3 | . | . | TRBV27
CASRNTERGGAQYF | TGTGCCAGTAGAAACACCGAGCGGGGGGGGGCCCAGTACTTC | TRBJ2-5 | . | TRBD2 | TRBV19
CASSSTTGEETQYF | TGCGCCAGCAGCTCTACGACAGGGGAAGAGACCCAGTACTTC | TRBJ2-5 | . | TRBD1 | TRBV5-1
CASSLQDSTDTQYF | TGTGCCAGCTCACTACAGGATAGCACAGATACGCAGTATTTT | TRBJ2-3 | once | . | TRBV18
CASSITPRQGGYNEQFF | TGTGCCAGTAGTATAACCCCCAGGCAGGGGGGATACAATGAGCAGTTCTTC | TRBJ2-1 | few | . | TRBV19
CASAAGWAGGGFYEQYF | TGTGCCAGCGCCGCTGGTTGGGCAGGGGGTGGGTTCTACGAGCAGTACTTC | TRBJ2-7 | . | TRBD1 | TRBV27
CASSDRGGSNTEAFF | TGTGCCAGCAGTGATAGGGGGGGGTCGAACACTGAAGCTTTCTTT | TRBJ1-1 | . | . | TRBV2
CASSLGGYEQFF | TGCGCCAGCAGCTTGGGAGGGTACGAGCAGTTCTTC | TRBJ2-1 | . | . | TRBV5-1
CASTKRGGGQPQHF | TGTGCCAGCACCAAAAGGGGGGGCGGACAGCCCCAGCATTTT | TRBJ1-5 | few | . | TRBV6-5
CSAGLGVNYGYTF | TGCAGCGCGGGGCTAGGGGTAAACTATGGCTACACCTTC | TRBJ1-2 | . | . | TRBV29-1
CASSFNPGTGDGYTF | TGTGCCAGCAGCTTTAACCCGGGGACAGGGGATGGCTACACCTTC | TRBJ1-2 | . | TRBD1 | TRBV11-2
CASSHSSGGTADTQYF | TGCGCCAGCAGCCATTCTAGCGGGGGGACCGCAGATACGCAGTATTTT | TRBJ2-3 | . | TRBD2 | TRBV4-1
CACFDLEGRNTIYF | TGTGCCTGCTTTGACCTAGAAGGCCGAAACACCATATATTTT | TRBJ1-3 | . | . | TRBV30
CASSIAGTSGVNEQFF | TGTGCCAGTAGTATAGCCGGGACTAGCGGGGTCAATGAGCAGTTCTTC | TRBJ2-1 | once | TRBD2 | TRBV19
CASSWYRSQGPGYTF | TGCGCCAGCAGCTGGTACCGCTCCCAGGGTCCGGGCTACACCTTC | TRBJ1-2 | few | . | TRBV5-1
CASNSHQGDGNEQFF | TGTGCCAGTAACAGCCACCAGGGTGACGGGAATGAGCAGTTCTTC | TRBJ2-1 | . | . | TRBV14
CAWKQGDGYGYTF | TGTGCCTGGAAACAGGGGGACGGCTATGGCTACACCTTC | TRBJ1-2 | . | TRBD1 | TRBV30
CASSFPSAGPSTDTQYF | TGTGCCAGCAGCTTCCCCTCAGCGGGGCCTAGCACAGATACGCAGTATTTT | TRBJ2-3 | . | TRBD2 | TRBV13
CASRSGGRIYEQYF | TGTGCCAGCAGAAGCGGCGGACGGATCTACGAGCAGTACTTC | TRBJ2-7 | . | . | TRBV11-2
CASSEGRGGQPQHF | TGTGCCAGCAGTGAAGGGAGGGGTGGTCAGCCCCAGCATTTT | TRBJ1-5 | once | . | TRBV6-1
CATSDFPGQNGYTF | TGTGCCACCAGTGATTTTCCGGGACAGAATGGCTACACCTTC | TRBJ1-2 | . | TRBD1 | TRBV24-1
CASSLRLAGGRSYNEQFF | TGTGCCAGCAGCTTACGACTAGCGGGGGGGCGGTCCTACAATGAGCAGTTCTTC | TRBJ2-1 | . | TRBD2 | TRBV7-9
CASSLEGLGNSPLHF | TGCGCCAGCAGCTTGGAAGGACTTGGCAATTCACCCCTCCACTTT | TRBJ1-6 | . | . | TRBV5-1
CASSTGGRYGYTF | TGTGCCAGCAGTACAGGGGGCCGGTATGGCTACACCTTC | TRBJ1-2 | . | TRBD1 | TRBV6-5
CASSRGGSYEQYF | TGTGCCAGCAGCCGAGGGGGCTCCTACGAGCAGTACTTC | TRBJ2-7 | few | . | TRBV3-1/TRBV3-2
CASSATGGSYNEQFF | TGTGCCAGCAGCGCCACAGGGGGCTCCTACAATGAGCAGTTCTTC | TRBJ2-1 | . | TRBD1 | TRBV11-3
CASSWGDRDDGYTF | TGTGCCAGCAGCTGGGGGGACAGGGATGATGGCTACACCTTC | TRBJ1-2 | . | TRBD1 | TRBV5-8
CASSHSGELFF | TGTGCCAGCAGCCACTCCGGGGAGCTGTTTTTT | TRBJ2-2 | . | . | TRBV3-1/TRBV3-2
CASSSPSGSQQETQYF | TGCGCCAGCAGCTCCCCGTCCGGGAGTCAACAAGAGACCCAGTACTTC | TRBJ2-5 | . | . | TRBV5-1
CASSLITQSYSSYTF | TGTGCCAGCAGCTTAATCACCCAGAGCTATAGCAGCTACACCTTC | TRBJ1-2 | once | . | TRBV11-1
CASSAPGLAGVNPSTDTQYF | TGTGCCAGCAGCGCCCCGGGACTAGCGGGGGTCAACCCTAGCACAGATACGCAGTATTTT | TRBJ2-3 | . | TRBD2 | TRBV7-6
CATSPGQDYGYTF | TGTGCCACCAGTCCCGGTCAGGACTATGGCTACACCTTC | TRBJ1-2 | once | . | TRBV24-1
CAISESSRGRLETQYF | TGTGCCATCAGTGAGTCCTCCAGGGGGCGGTTAGAGACCCAGTACTTC | TRBJ2-5 | . | TRBD1 | TRBV10-3
CASSLEQGEGYGYTF | TGTGCCAGCAGCTTAGAACAGGGTGAGGGGTATGGCTACACCTTC | TRBJ1-2 | . | . | TRBV7-2
CASSLEQTSGNTIYF | TGTGCCAGCAGCTTGGAACAGACCTCTGGAAACACCATATATTTT | TRBJ1-3 | . | . | TRBV5-6
CASSSYRDSKSYEQYF | TGTGCCAGTAGTTCGTACCGGGACAGCAAGTCGTACGAGCAGTACTTC | TRBJ2-7 | . | TRBD1 | TRBV19